This T cell receptor beta chain was retrieved from a study of shared T cell receptors in the human thymus (dated by TCRdb to the early 2020s). As for the study more broadly: The study examined how self-reactive, shared T-cell receptor alpha chains are generated in the human thymus.

As for this clone: This clone's antigen is unknown. Nothing much larger sits one base from this clone, and base qualities are not available.

Libraries were prepared through the immunoSEQ multiplex PCR assay. TCRdb limited this immuneACCESS table to in-frame rearrangements with V and J called. A share of clones is missing; checked studies link under half to unresolved V genes, and the rest is unexplained. A total of about 660,000 clones appear in this sample, more than 75% of them only once. The top ten clonotypes cover 0.0094% of the sample. The CDR3 holds 16 amino acids from the cysteine to the phenylalanine. Only the CDR3 region is kept as DNA, spanning 48 bases read in frame from base 1. The trim is 1 base for V and 6 bases for J, with a gap of 16 bases between the germline ends. CDR1 LGHNA and CDR2 YNFKEQ were looked up in the germline V gene. This same sample was also part of a study on human thymus T cells. As the second study states: Immunologically healthy infants undergoing open corrective cardiac surgery for congenital heart defects in Finland were used as donors. Thymus tissue was collected as surgical resects that were removed during corrective cardiac surgery. V and J gene segment usage appeared biased in both thymic and peripheral blood repertoires. Highly overlapping thymic TCR repertoires among unrelated individuals were reported in the related research. The study described the TCR alpha and beta repertoires in about eight infant thymus samples and a few matching peripheral blood samples. The infant donors were about 7 to 250 days old, and the cohort included over 5 males and a couple of females. Thymocytes were released mechanically from tissue and stored at -70 °C as pellets of about 9-32 million cells. A QIAsymphony instrument was used to extract genomic DNA from the frozen cell pellets. TCRB and TCRAD loci were amplified from a standardized quantity of quality-controlled genomic DNA using the immunoSEQ multiplex PCR assay. Amplicons spanned the V(D)J region at a length sufficient to cover the CDR3 and identify V and J genes. Amplicon sequencing was performed on an Illumina platform through the commercial immunoSEQ service. Primer bias and sequencing errors were corrected as previously described, and TCRAD and TCRB were defined on the basis of the IMGT database. The repertoires were analysed using immunoSEQ Analyzer 3.0 and VDJTools for basic statistics, V/J segment usage, diversity estimates, rarefaction and pairwise overlap. Diversity was estimated with Chao1, ChaoE, Efron-Thisted, Shannon and inverse Simpson indices, and also on datasets down-sampled to the smallest sample. Repertoire overlap used strict matching of CDR3 nucleotide sequence, V gene and J gene, with Jaccard-based multidimensional scaling clustering. On average, thymus samples gave around 810,000 unique TCRB clonotypes, whereas blood samples gave 75,000 to 95,000.

The receptor's source is a boy in the first two years of life with a congenital heart defect. Donor details come from another sample of the same person, matched by shared clones. The specimen was thymocytes. The chain uses TRBV4-2 and TRBJ1-5; D gene: possibly TRBD1, on 5 matching bases. CDR3 reads: CASSQGRGTRGQPQHF. In nucleotide form, the sequence is TGTGCCAGCAGCCAAGGTCGCGGGACTCGGGGTCAGCCCCAGCATTTT.